These 19 T cell receptor beta chains were all obtained from the same sample, sequenced in a study of blood T cell repertoires in COVID-19. TCRdb's copy holds only in-frame clones and misses some; the assay was immunoSEQ multiplex PCR. The sample lists a few hundred thousand clones; approximately 86% were seen once. Sequenced input: peripheral blood. The receptors here all came from a human donor with COVID-19, enrolled during active disease. The donor label of this sample is uncertain.

The chain combines TRBV18 with TRBJ1-1; possibly TRBD1 for D (6 bases). Trimming left V 5 bases short and J 3 bases short, with 19 bases between. The length of the CDR3 is 16 residues. Germline loops: CDR1 KGHSH, CDR2 LQKENI. The CDR3 region is CASSSRTGHPDTEAFF. In DNA, the CDR3 is TGTGCCAGCTCATCTCGAACGGGACACCCAGACACTGAAGCTTTCTTT.

This chain joins TRBV30 and TRBJ2-2, with 8 bases that match TRBD1. The V segment lost 7 bases and the J segment 7 bases; nucleotides outside the gene matches: 5. The CDR3 length is 12 residues. Germline V gene sequence: CDR1 GTSNPN, CDR2 SVGIG (reference sequence). The CDR3 DNA sequence: TGTGCCTTCAGGGGGCTTGTCGGGGAGCTGTTTTTT. It is translated as CAFRGLVGELFF.

The chain employs TRBV5-1 and TRBJ1-1, with 9 positions matching TRBD1. The germline CDR1 and CDR2 sequences are SGHRS and YFSETQ. This CDR3 is built from 15 residues. The ends lost 0 bases at V and 6 bases at J; junction bases unmatched: 6. CDR3: CASSLGGTGTSEAFF. The CDR3 bases are TGCGCCAGCAGCTTGGGCGGGACAGGGACCTCTGAAGCTTTCTTT.

The DNA for the CDR3 is TGCGCCAGCAGCCAAGTTACAGGGTTCGGGGCTGGAAACACCATATATTTT. Its protein is CASSQVTGFGAGNTIYF. The chain links TRBV4-3 to TRBJ1-3, with D maybe TRBD1 (6 bases). V gave up 1 base and J gave up 2 bases, with 15 bases separating them. The CDR3 spans 17 residues. Germline loops: CDR1 LGHNA, CDR2 YSLEER.

The J gene is TRBJ2-7, the V gene TRBV5-4; 7 nucleotides line up with TRBD2. The V gene end was trimmed by 0 bases and the J gene end by 2 bases; junction bases not matched to a gene: 2. Looked up from germline, CDR1 is SGHNT and CDR2 is YYREEE (reference sequence). The CDR3 is 14 amino acids. The CDR3 spells CASSLDLAAYEQYF. For the CDR3, the DNA is TGTGCCAGCAGCTTGGATCTAGCGGCCTACGAGCAGTACTTC.

This chain connects TRBV7-2 to TRBJ2-3; 8 bases map to TRBD2. The CDR3 loop spans 15 amino acids. Germline assignment: CDR1 SGHTA and CDR2 FQGNSA. V gave up 7 bases and J gave up 8 bases; unmatched junction bases: 14. Written as DNA, the CDR3 is TGTGCCAGCACCATAAGCACCGGGACTAGAGCTACGCAGTATTTT. It is translated as CASTISTGTRATQYF. The variable domain in full, completed from reference TRBV7-2 and TRBJ2-3, reads GAGVSQSPSNKVTEKGKDVELRCDPISGHTALYWYRQSLGQGLEFLIYFQGNSAPDKSGLPSDRFSAERTGGSVSTLTIQRTQQEDSAVYLCASTISTGTRATQYFGPGTRLTVL.

The gene calls are TRBV10-1 and TRBJ2-2; 14 nucleotides line up with TRBD2. Unmatched junction bases numbered 3, after V lost 3 bases and J lost 0 bases. Germline V gene sequence: CDR1 WNHNN, CDR2 SYGVQD (reference sequence). This CDR3 contains 18 residues. The CDR3 nucleotides are TGCGCCAGCAGTGACCCGGGACTAGCGGGAGCGAACACCGGGGAGCTGTTTTTT. Its translation: CASSDPGLAGANTGELFF.

The chain has TRBV3-1 (or the pseudogene TRBV3-2) and TRBJ2-2, with 10 bases fitting TRBD1. Germline V lookup: CDR1 LGHDT, CDR2 YNNKEL (reference sequence). This CDR3 is 14 amino acids long. The V gene end was trimmed by 4 bases and the J gene end by 6 bases; junction bases not matched to a gene: 2. CDR3 loop: CASSRGQGAGELFF. The CDR3 DNA reads as TGTGCCAGCAGCCGCGGACAGGGGGCCGGGGAGCTGTTTTTT.

J is TRBJ2-3 and V is TRBV30; 11 bases map to TRBD2. The CDR3 runs 15 residues. The ends lost 5 bases at V and 5 bases at J; junction bases unmatched: 9. Germline-derived CDR1 and CDR2 are GTSNPN and SVGIG (reference sequence). CDR3 bases: TGTGCCTGGCAAAGCGGGACTAGCGGTAAAGATACGCAGTATTTT. Its translation is CAWQSGTSGKDTQYF.

This clone has a single count. The rearrangement links TRBV29-1 to TRBJ1-1; 9 positions agree with TRBD1. The CDR3 runs 15 residues. V shed 4 bases, J shed 10 bases, and the junction held 16 bases outside the gene matches. Germline V gene sequence: CDR1 SQVTM, CDR2 ANQGSEA. As DNA, the CDR3 is TGCAGCGTTGTCGGGTCGGGGGTACAGGGGGCGGGAGCTTTCTTT. It codes for CSVVGSGVQGAGAFF.

This rearrangement joins TRBV7-8 to TRBJ2-1; weak D call: TRBD1 (6 bases). The CDR3 runs to 16 residues. Trimming removed 5 bases at V and 0 bases at J, with 14 bases between. Germline CDR1 reads SGHVS; CDR2 reads FQNEAQ. This CDR3 is CASSTGQRSSYNEQFF. The DNA of the CDR3 is TGTGCCAGCAGCACCGGACAGAGGAGCTCCTACAATGAGCAGTTCTTC.

This chain joins TRBV4-3 and TRBJ1-1; 8 nucleotides line up with TRBD1. With V trimmed by 2 bases and J by 8 bases, 4 bases remained unmatched. The CDR3 runs 13 residues. Germline CDR1 LGHNA, CDR2 YSLEER. CDR3 DNA sequence: TGCGCCAGCAGCCAAAACCGGGACAGGGAAGCTTTCTTT. Its protein product is CASSQNRDREAFF.

V and J are TRBV5-1 and TRBJ2-2; 9 nucleotides line up with TRBD2. V trimming: 5 bases; J trimming: 3 bases; junction bases outside the gene matches: 5. Germline V gives CDR1 SGHRS, CDR2 YFSETQ. The CDR3 has 15 residues. In DNA form, the CDR3 reads TGCGCCAGCAGATCCTTAGCGGGAGACACCGGGGAGCTGTTTTTT. Amino acids: CASRSLAGDTGELFF. The whole variable domain, remainder taken from reference TRBV5-1 and TRBJ2-2, is KAGVTQTPRYLIKTRGQQVTLSCSPISGHRSVSWYQQTPGQGLQFLFEYFSETQRNKGNFPGRFSGRQFSNSRSEMNVSTLELGDSALYLCASRSLAGDTGELFFGEGSRLTVL.

This chain links TRBV10-1 with TRBJ2-5; D gene unclear. The CDR3 has 15 residues. CDR1 and CDR2 (germline): WNHNN, SYGVQD (reference sequence). V was pared by 0 bases and J by 1 base, with 9 bases between. For the CDR3, the DNA is TGCGCCAGCAGTGAGTCTGCCGGAGTCCAAGAGACCCAGTACTTC. Its protein is CASSESAGVQETQYF.

This chain uses TRBV6-2 or TRBV6-3 with TRBJ2-7; D might be TRBD1 (5 bases). Trimming shortened V by 6 bases and J by 2 bases, and 14 bases separated the two germline ends. Per the germline V gene, CDR1 is MNHEY and CDR2 is SVGEGT. This CDR3 region has 14 residues. The CDR3 loop is CASSQVDRPYEQYF. CDR3 bases: TGTGCCAGCAGCCAGGTTGACAGACCCTACGAGCAGTACTTC.

This clone has a handful of counts. J is TRBJ1-4 and V is TRBV6-5; D gene unclear. V dropped 6 bases and J dropped 4 bases, with 9 bases sitting between them. Germline CDR1 reads MNHEY; CDR2 reads SVGAGI. The CDR3 length is 13 residues. CDR3 sequence reads: CASSNRFNEKLFF. CDR3 in DNA: TGTGCCAGCAGCAACAGATTTAATGAAAAACTGTTTTTT.

The chain links TRBV29-1 to TRBJ2-1; D remains unclear. This CDR3 contains 13 residues. V dropped 6 bases and J dropped 3 bases, with 12 bases sitting between them. Germline CDR1 is SQVTM and CDR2 is ANQGSEA. CDR3 region: CSVPEAGYNEQFF. The CDR3 DNA reads as TGCAGCGTCCCCGAAGCCGGCTACAATGAGCAGTTCTTC.

The gene calls are TRBV6-5 and TRBJ1-5, with TRBD1 identical over 7 bases. This CDR3 is built from 15 residues. With V trimmed by 0 bases and J by 4 bases, 3 bases remained unmatched. Germline assignment: CDR1 MNHEY and CDR2 SVGAGI. The CDR3, as DNA: TGTGCCAGCAGTTACTCAGGGGGCGAAAATCAGCCCCAGCATTTT. Translated: CASSYSGGENQPQHF.

The chain carries TRBV18 and TRBJ1-1; no clear D. V was shortened by 3 bases and J by 1 base, with 12 bases between the two germline ends. CDR3 length: 15 residues. The V gene's germline CDR1 is KGHSH and CDR2 LQKENI. Here the CDR3 DNA reads TGTGCCAGCTCACCGGGGATGGGAGAGAACACTGAAGCTTTCTTT. Protein sequence: CASSPGMGENTEAFF.